The TCR beta chain under discussion was sequenced for a study of T cell repertoires in cytomegalovirus infection. Overall study context: It was recently identified HLA-C-restricted and well-studied HLA-B-restricted CMV epitopes that the study used. Public TCR beta signatures marked donors with CMV infection and the matching HLA. General study results and limits: Frequencies of public TCR beta families were cumulated, and this identified carriers of CMV plus the relevant HLA. Across the ex vivo response, the dominant clonotypes were HLA-C-restricted CMV-specific TCR beta clonotypes.

As regards this clonotype: Its antigen remains unidentified.

Each CDR3 protein gets one entry after TCRdb re-called the reads with MiXCR. The profile covers about 220,000 distinct CDR3 sequences, with around two fifths appearing a single time and roughly three fifths taken by the ten largest. Looked up from germline, CDR1 is SQVTM and CDR2 is ANQGSEA. V lost 6 bases to trimming and J lost 4 bases; unmatched junction nucleotides: 11. The CDR3 is 16 residues long. The specimen comprised CD8+ T cells from cultured PBMCs, sampled from culture after CMV antigen stimulation. The chain employs TRBV29-1 and TRBJ2-1; TRBD2 agrees at 11 bases. The receptor's source is a human donor in good health (CMV status not recorded). Some clones in this sample may be carry-over from other donors' samples. The CDR3, as DNA: TGCAGCGTCGCCGGAACTAGCGGGAGACGGTACAATGAGCAGTTCTTC. It yields the protein CSVAGTSGRRYNEQFF.